These 10 T cell receptor beta chains were all obtained from the same sample, sequenced in a study of blood T cell repertoires in COVID-19 (dated by TCRdb to 2019 to 2021). Library preparation employed the immunoSEQ multiplex PCR assay. The table comes from immuneACCESS by way of TCRdb, which keeps in-frame sequences with V and J called. Part of the clones is missing from these tables; in studies checked, under half for an unresolved V gene and the rest for unknown reasons. The sample table holds about 310,000 clones, of which 90% were seen once. The top ten clonotypes cover around 0.97% of the sample. Sequencing was done on a sample of peripheral blood. These TCRs come from a woman in her forties with COVID-19, enrolled during active disease.

This rearrangement joins TRBV3-1 (or the pseudogene TRBV3-2) to TRBJ2-3; D is ambiguous. Germline V gene sequence: CDR1 LGHDT, CDR2 YNNKEL (reference sequence). The V end lost 3 bases, the J end lost 2 bases, and 6 bases lay between the germline ends. This CDR3 is 13 amino acids long. Here the CDR3 reads CASSHLSTDTQYF. Written as DNA, the CDR3 is TGTGCCAGCAGCCACCTCTCCACAGATACGCAGTATTTT.

CDR3: CASSESTPYTGGENYGYTF. Written as DNA, the CDR3 is TGTGCCAGCAGTGAATCCACACCTTACACAGGGGGCGAAAACTATGGCTACACCTTC. The V and J genes are TRBV2 and TRBJ1-2; 9 bases match TRBD1. Unmatched junction bases numbered 15, after V lost 2 bases and J lost 2 bases. CDR1 SNHLY and CDR2 FYNNEI come from the germline V gene. The CDR3 is 19 residues long.

J is TRBJ2-3 and V is TRBV19; D might be TRBD1 (6 bases). V lost 7 bases to trimming and J lost 6 bases, with 14 bases between them. The CDR3 length is 13 residues. Germline-derived CDR1 and CDR2 are LNHDA and SQIVND (reference sequence). CDR3 in amino acids: CASTSIRGDTQYF. The CDR3 nucleotides are TGTGCCAGTACTAGTATAAGGGGGGATACGCAGTATTTT.

The genes are TRBV9 and TRBJ1-2; D is possibly TRBD1 (5 bases). Germline V gives CDR1 SGDLS, CDR2 YYNGEE. Deletions cut 3 bases from V and 0 bases from J, with 12 bases between. The CDR3 consists of 15 residues. DNA for the CDR3: TGTGCCAGCAGCGAGGGGACGGGAGCTAACTATGGCTACACCTTC. This translates into CASSEGTGANYGYTF.

CDR3 sequence: CASSLTPSSSYEQYF. In nucleotides, the CDR3 is TGTGCCAGCAGCTTAACCCCCTCGAGCTCCTACGAGCAGTACTTC. This chain links TRBV7-9 with TRBJ2-7; D is uncertain. Germline V gene lookup returns CDR1 SEHNR and CDR2 FQNEAQ (reference sequence). The CDR3 spans 15 residues. The germline V and J ends were trimmed by 2 bases and 0 bases, with 11 bases remaining between them.

This chain links TRBV5-1 with TRBJ2-1, with D possibly being TRBD2 (5 bases). Deletions cut 4 bases from V and 0 bases from J, with 14 bases between. The germline V gene encodes CDR1 SGHRS and CDR2 YFSETQ. The CDR3 has 16 residues. CDR3 amino acids: CASSPKSGGSYNEQFF. The CDR3 nucleotides read TGCGCCAGCAGCCCGAAAAGCGGAGGCTCCTACAATGAGCAGTTCTTC.

The V gene is TRBV28, the J gene TRBJ1-1, with no clear D. CDR1 and CDR2 from the germline V gene are MDHEN and SYDVKM. This CDR3 has 15 residues. V lost 4 bases to trimming and J lost 1 base, with 13 bases between them. The CDR3 reads CASSYTASGNTEAFF. CDR3 in DNA: TGTGCCAGCAGTTATACAGCCTCCGGGAACACTGAAGCTTTCTTT.

The chain carries TRBV19 and TRBJ1-1; no clear D. V lost 6 bases and J lost 6, with 11 bases in between. The CDR3 is 12 residues long. Germline V gene data show CDR1 as LNHDA and CDR2 as SQIVND (reference sequence). CDR3 region: CASSQPRSEAFF. The CDR3 nucleotides read TGTGCCAGTAGCCAACCCAGATCTGAAGCTTTCTTT.

V gene TRBV3-1 (or the pseudogene TRBV3-2) combines with J gene TRBJ1-1, with D tentatively TRBD1 (5 bases). CDR1 LGHDT and CDR2 YNNKEL come from the germline V gene (reference sequence). CDR3 size: 13 residues. The germline V and J ends were trimmed by 7 bases and 4 bases, with 13 bases remaining between them. This CDR3 reads CASTNGAVTEAFF. CDR3 bases: TGTGCCAGCACCAATGGGGCAGTCACTGAAGCTTTCTTT.

The chain combines TRBV29-1 with TRBJ1-1; TRBD1 matches 7 bases. In germline, CDR1 is SQVTM, CDR2 ANQGSEA. Germline trimming cut 7 bases from V and 4 bases from J; bases unmatched to any gene: 6. This CDR3 has 12 residues. The CDR3 region has the DNA TGCAGCGGGGTAGGGGGCGGCACTGAAGCTTTCTTT. The encoded protein is CSGVGGGTEAFF. Variable domain in full (rest from reference TRBV29-1 and TRBJ1-1): SAVISQKPSRDICQRGTSLTIQCQVDSQVTMMFWYRQQPGQSLTLIATANQGSEATYESGFVIDKFPISRPNLTFSTLTVSNMSPEDSSIYLCSGVGGGTEAFFGQGTRLTVV.